Below, 22 T cell receptor beta chains from the same sample are listed, as sequenced in a study of blood T cell repertoires in COVID-19. Libraries were prepared by immunoSEQ multiplex PCR; TCRdb keeps only in-frame clonotypes and omits some of them. The sample carries hundreds of thousands of clones, 65% to 85% recorded once. The sample comprised PBMCs or T cells enriched from blood (not recorded which). These receptors came from a woman in her sixties or seventies who had recovered from COVID-19.

V usage is TRBV4-1 and J usage is TRBJ1-3; D remains ambiguous. V was clipped by 4 bases and J by 0 bases, with 10 bases between them. This CDR3 contains 15 residues. Germline V CDR1 and CDR2: MGHRA, YSYEKL. DNA of the CDR3: TGCGCCAGCAGCCTCTCCCCGGGCTCTGGAAACACCATATATTTT. Amino acids: CASSLSPGSGNTIYF.

The table lists this clone with many counts. The chain joins TRBV7-9 to TRBJ1-1; D is unclear. This CDR3 region has 13 residues. In germline, CDR1 is SEHNR, CDR2 FQNEAQ (reference sequence). Deletions cut 10 bases from V and 1 base from J, with 13 bases between. The CDR3: CAIPEAGNTEAFF. In DNA, the CDR3 is TGTGCCATCCCTGAAGCCGGGAACACTGAAGCTTTCTTT.

The chain links TRBV29-1 to TRBJ2-5; 8 nucleotides agree with TRBD2. Germline V CDR1 and CDR2: SQVTM, ANQGSEA. CDR3 size: 15 residues. J gave up 4 bases and V 6 bases, and 13 bases lay outside the gene matches. CDR3 sequence: CSVGGGIGRTETQYF. The CDR3 coding sequence is TGCAGCGTCGGGGGGGGGATCGGTCGAACAGAGACCCAGTACTTC.

This clone has more than one count but fewer than ten. The V call is TRBV6-1, the J call TRBJ1-2; TRBD1 matches at 9 bases. The germline gives CDR1 MNHNS, CDR2 SASEGT. V dropped 1 base and J dropped 3; count of bases not matched to a gene: 9. This CDR3 is 17 amino acids long. This CDR3 is CASSEVRGQGEYYGYTF. Here the CDR3 DNA reads TGTGCCAGCAGTGAAGTAAGGGGACAGGGTGAATACTATGGCTACACCTTC.

The V call is TRBV7-9, the J call TRBJ2-3; D not certain. CDR3 length equals 14 residues. V lost 5 bases and J lost 0, with 9 bases in between. The germline V gene encodes CDR1 SEHNR and CDR2 FQNEAQ (reference sequence). CDR3 nucleotides: TGTGCCAGCAGCCCTATGGGCAGCACAGATACGCAGTATTTT. This sequence encodes CASSPMGSTDTQYF.

V is TRBV27 and J is TRBJ2-1; the match to TRBD2 covers 11 bases. There are 14 residues in the CDR3. The junction had 4 bases not matched to a gene; V was cut back by 6 bases and J by 6 bases. CDR1 is MNHEY, CDR2 SMNVEV, per germline (reference sequence). The CDR3 protein is CASRGLAGGNEQFF. CDR3 nucleotides: TGTGCCAGCAGAGGGCTAGCGGGAGGCAATGAGCAGTTCTTC.

The genes are TRBV14 and TRBJ2-7; 8 positions agree with TRBD1. V was pared by 0 bases and J by 9 bases, with 13 bases of the junction left unmatched. This CDR3 is 16 amino acids long. The V gene's germline CDR1 is SGHDN and CDR2 FVKESK. CDR3: CASSQDQGALTGGQYF. For the CDR3, the DNA is TGTGCCAGCAGCCAAGACCAGGGGGCCCTCACCGGCGGGCAGTACTTC. The full variable domain, its missing parts supplied by reference TRBV14 and TRBJ2-7, is EAGVTQFPSHSVIEKGQTVTLRCDPISGHDNLYWYRRVMGKEIKFLLHFVKESKQDESGMPNNRFLAERTGGTYSTLKVQPAELEDSGVYFCASSQDQGALTGGQYFGPGTRLTVT.

This clone came up a few times. The chain carries TRBV24-1 and TRBJ1-5; D call uncertain. The CDR3 has 14 amino acids. CDR1 is KGHDR and CDR2 is SFDVKD in the germline V gene. Trimming left V 5 bases short and J 2 bases short, with 9 bases between. In DNA form, the CDR3 reads TGTGCCACCAGTGGTGCAGGCCGCAATCAGCCCCAGCATTTT. Amino acids: CATSGAGRNQPQHF.

This chain uses TRBV7-9 with TRBJ1-6; TRBD1 is a possible D gene (6 bases). Germline V gene sequence: CDR1 SEHNR, CDR2 FQNEAQ (reference sequence). The V end was cut by 5 bases, the J end by 5 bases, with 10 bases between. This CDR3 has 14 amino acids. In DNA form, the CDR3 reads TGTGCCAGCAGCGGGGCAGGGGATAATTCACCCCTCCACTTT. Protein: CASSGAGDNSPLHF.

The rearrangement joins TRBV18 to TRBJ2-5; D gene uncertain. CDR1 KGHSH and CDR2 LQKENI come from the germline V gene. CDR3 length: 13 amino acids. Trimming stripped 4 bases from V and 3 bases from J, with 9 bases between. CDR3 DNA sequence: TGTGCCAGCTCACGCGGTGTCGAAGAGACCCAGTACTTC. Translation gives CASSRGVEETQYF.

The V gene is TRBV28, the J gene TRBJ1-2, with 9 positions matching TRBD1. Trimming took 1 base from V and 8 from J; bases not matched to a gene: 14. Germline-derived CDR1 and CDR2 are MDHEN and SYDVKM. The CDR3 is made up of 17 amino acids. CDR3 amino acids: CASSLYRRGQGPGGYTF. CDR3 nucleotide sequence: TGTGCCAGCAGTTTATATAGGAGGGGACAGGGCCCGGGAGGCTACACCTTC.

The rearrangement joins TRBV19 to TRBJ1-5; D gene ambiguous. The length of the CDR3 is 14 residues. V lost 6 bases to trimming and J lost 0 bases, with 9 bases between them. Germline V lookup: CDR1 LNHDA, CDR2 SQIVND (reference sequence). The CDR3 spells CASRLRSSNQPQHF. The CDR3 nucleotides are TGTGCCAGTAGGCTCAGAAGTAGCAATCAGCCCCAGCATTTT.

This chain links TRBV5-1 with TRBJ2-1, with 11 bases that match TRBD2. The CDR3 sequence is 14 residues long. Per the germline V gene, CDR1 is SGHRS and CDR2 is YFSETQ. V shed 5 bases, J shed 9 bases, and the junction held 7 bases outside the gene matches. This CDR3 reads CASSQTSGTVEQFF. The CDR3 DNA reads as TGCGCCAGCAGTCAGACTAGCGGGACGGTTGAGCAGTTCTTC. Variable domain in full (rest from reference TRBV5-1 and TRBJ2-1): KAGVTQTPRYLIKTRGQQVTLSCSPISGHRSVSWYQQTPGQGLQFLFEYFSETQRNKGNFPGRFSGRQFSNSRSEMNVSTLELGDSALYLCASSQTSGTVEQFFGPGTRLTVL.

The chain carries TRBV5-1 and TRBJ2-3, with D tentatively TRBD2 (6 bases). This CDR3 has 16 residues. The germline V gene encodes CDR1 SGHRS and CDR2 YFSETQ. Trimming left V 0 bases short and J 3 bases short, with 14 bases between. CDR3 sequence: CASSLEGRERTDTQYF. In DNA form, the CDR3 reads TGCGCCAGCAGCTTGGAAGGCCGGGAGCGGACAGATACGCAGTATTTT.

This clone was observed a single time. The chain couples TRBV11-2 to TRBJ2-3, with D possibly being TRBD1 (6 bases). With 5 bases removed from V and 8 bases from J, the gap between germline ends came to 11 bases. The CDR3 consists of 12 residues. Germline V gene sequence: CDR1 SGHAT, CDR2 FQNNGV. CDR3 sequence reads: CASSQGHLTQYF. The CDR3, as DNA: TGTGCCAGCAGCCAGGGACATCTTACGCAGTATTTT.

J is TRBJ2-2 and V is TRBV2; possible D gene TRBD1, 6 bases. V shed 7 bases and J shed 2 bases, with 14 bases lying between them. Germline CDR1 reads SNHLY; CDR2 reads FYNNEI. This CDR3 has 15 residues. The CDR3 nucleotides are TGTGCCAGCATGGTAGGGACAACTAACACCGGGGAGCTGTTTTTT. It encodes CASMVGTTNTGELFF.

The chain links TRBV19 to TRBJ1-1; 7 nucleotides align to TRBD1. Losses at the gene ends were 5 bases for V and 10 bases for J; bases not matched to a gene: 10. The CDR3 is 13 residues long. Germline values: CDR1 LNHDA, CDR2 SQIVND (reference sequence). CDR3 residues: CASSPTGYYGAFF. The CDR3 bases are TGTGCCAGTAGTCCGACAGGGTATTATGGAGCTTTCTTT.

The V gene is TRBV5-1, the J gene TRBJ2-7; D ambiguous. V lost 4 bases and J 3 bases, leaving 11 bases between the germline ends. Germline CDR1 reads SGHRS; CDR2 reads YFSETQ. This CDR3 is built from 13 residues. CDR3 in amino acids: CASSQITSYEQYF. The CDR3 nucleotides read TGCGCCAGCAGCCAAATCACGAGCTACGAGCAGTACTTC.

Only one count was recorded for this clone. The chain uses TRBV6-5 and TRBJ2-2, with D perhaps matching TRBD2 (7 bases). The CDR3 covers 13 residues. Germline V gene data show CDR1 as MNHEY and CDR2 as SVGAGI. Deletions cut 8 bases from V and 7 bases from J, with 14 bases between. CDR3 in amino acids: CASSREGVGELFF. The CDR3 DNA follows: TGTGCCAGCTCCAGGGAGGGGGTCGGGGAGCTGTTTTTT.

The chain links TRBV7-2 to TRBJ1-2; unclear D gene. V was clipped by 2 bases and J by 3 bases, with 10 bases between them. The CDR3 is 14 residues long. CDR1 SGHTA and CDR2 FQGNSA come from the germline V gene. The CDR3 sequence is CASSLLGADYGYTF. CDR3 sequence (DNA): TGTGCCAGCAGCTTATTAGGAGCGGACTATGGCTACACCTTC.

This clone was found a few times. V usage is TRBV12-3 or TRBV12-4 and J usage is TRBJ1-3; D perhaps matches TRBD1 (6 bases). This CDR3 has 12 amino acids. Trimming removed 5 bases from V and 7 bases from J, with 9 bases in between. The CDR3 is CASSQGMNTIYF. CDR3 coding DNA: TGTGCCAGCAGTCAGGGGATGAACACCATATATTTT.

This clone was counted a few times. The J gene is TRBJ2-2, the V gene TRBV11-3; TRBD2 matches at 7 bases. The germline V gene encodes CDR1 SGHNT and CDR2 YENEEA. The CDR3 contains 16 residues. Trimming removed 0 bases from V and 5 bases from J; junction bases left unmatched: 6. The CDR3 DNA reads TGTGCCAGCAGCTTAGATGTGGCGGGGGAGACCGGGGAGCTGTTTTTT. Translating it yields CASSLDVAGETGELFF.